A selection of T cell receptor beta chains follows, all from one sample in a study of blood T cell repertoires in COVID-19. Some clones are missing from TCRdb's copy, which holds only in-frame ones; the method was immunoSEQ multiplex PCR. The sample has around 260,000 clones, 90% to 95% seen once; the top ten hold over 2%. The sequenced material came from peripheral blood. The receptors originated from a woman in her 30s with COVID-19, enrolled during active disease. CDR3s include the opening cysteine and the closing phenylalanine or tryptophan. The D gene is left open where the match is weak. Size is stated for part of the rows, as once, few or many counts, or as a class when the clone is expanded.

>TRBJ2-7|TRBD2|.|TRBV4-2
TGTGCCAGCAGCCAGCTAGCGGGGGAGCCCTACGAGCAGTACTTC
CASSQLAGEPYEQYF
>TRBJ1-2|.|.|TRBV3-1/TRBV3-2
TGTGCCAGCAGCCAAGATAATGAGCTGTATGGCTACACCTTC
CASSQDNELYGYTF
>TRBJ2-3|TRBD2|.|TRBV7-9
TGTGCCAGCAGCTTACGCGGGAGGGACACAGATACGCAGTATTTT
CASSLRGRDTDTQYF
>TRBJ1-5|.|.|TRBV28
TGTGCCAGCGCGACCGAGAGAAGGCTTGGGGGGCAGCCCCAGCATTTT
CASATERRLGGQPQHF
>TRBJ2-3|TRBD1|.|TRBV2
TGTGCCAGCAGTTATGACAGGGGGAACACAGATACGCAGTATTTT
CASSYDRGNTDTQYF
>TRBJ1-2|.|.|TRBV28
TGTGCCAGCAGTTTAAATCAGGGGTTTAGGGGCTACACCTTC
CASSLNQGFRGYTF
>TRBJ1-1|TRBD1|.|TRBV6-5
TGTGCCAGCAGTCGTGGACAGGGGGCTGTGGGTGAAGCTTTCTTT
CASSRGQGAVGEAFF
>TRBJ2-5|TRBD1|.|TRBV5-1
TGCGCCAGCAGCTTGGGACACAGGGGGCGGGAGACCCAGTACTTC
CASSLGHRGRETQYF
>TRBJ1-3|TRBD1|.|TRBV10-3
TGTGCCATCAGTGAGTCAGACAGGGGGCGATCTGGAAACACCATATATTTT
CAISESDRGRSGNTIYF
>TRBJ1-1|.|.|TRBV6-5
TGTGCCAGCAGTTTACCCATTGGGACAGAAGCTTTCTTT
CASSLPIGTEAFF
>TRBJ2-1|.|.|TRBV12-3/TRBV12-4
TGTGCCAGCACGCAGGGACTGGAGCAGTTCTTC
CASTQGLEQFF
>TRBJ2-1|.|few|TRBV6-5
TGTGCCAGCAGTTATCTGCTACCTAAAGACAATGAGCAGTTCTTC
CASSYLLPKDNEQFF
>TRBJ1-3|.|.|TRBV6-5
TGTGCCAGCAGGACCGGGACTTTCTCTGGAAACACCATATATTTT
CASRTGTFSGNTIYF
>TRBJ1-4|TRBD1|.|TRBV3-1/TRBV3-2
TGTGCCAGCAGGGACAGGGCCGATGGGGAAAAACTGTTTTTT
CASRDRADGEKLFF
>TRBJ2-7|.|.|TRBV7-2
TGTGCCAGCAGCTTAGCTCCCGCCGGGGGCGAGCAGTACTTC
CASSLAPAGGEQYF
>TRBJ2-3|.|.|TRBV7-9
TGTGCCAGCAGCTTGGTTACTAGCTTCACAGATACGCAGTATTTT
CASSLVTSFTDTQYF
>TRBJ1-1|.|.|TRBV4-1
TGCGCCAGCAGCCGAGTAACAGGGATGAACACTGAAGCTTTCTTT
CASSRVTGMNTEAFF
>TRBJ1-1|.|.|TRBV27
TGTGCCAGCAGTTTAAACAGGGCAGGGACTGAAGCTTTCTTT
CASSLNRAGTEAFF
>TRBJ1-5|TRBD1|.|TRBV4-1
TGCGCCAGCACCCAGACAGGGGAGGGGGATCAGCCCCAGCATTTT
CASTQTGEGDQPQHF
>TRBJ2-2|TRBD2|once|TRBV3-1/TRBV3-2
TGTGCCAGCAGCCAAGTGGGGACTAGCGGGAGGATAACCGGGGAGCTGTTTTTT
CASSQVGTSGRITGELFF
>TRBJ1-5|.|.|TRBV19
TGTGCCAGTAGTATAGACGAGGATTATAGCAATCAGCCCCAGCATTTT
CASSIDEDYSNQPQHF
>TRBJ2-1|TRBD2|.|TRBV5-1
TGCGCCAGCAGCTTGGAACCGGGACTAGAGGACAATGAGCAGTTCTTC
CASSLEPGLEDNEQFF
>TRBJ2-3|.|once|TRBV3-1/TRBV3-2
TGTGCCAGCAGCCAAGATTGGCTAGCTGGAGATACGCAGTATTTT
CASSQDWLAGDTQYF
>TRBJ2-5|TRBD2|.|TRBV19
TGTGCCAGTGCGACTAGCGGGAGGGCGAGTGGGACCCAGTACTTC
CASATSGRASGTQYF
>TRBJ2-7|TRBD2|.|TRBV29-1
TGCAGCGTTGAAGGACTAGCGGGAGGGTCCTACGAGCAGTACTTC
CSVEGLAGGSYEQYF
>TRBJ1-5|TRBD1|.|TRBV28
TGTGCCAGCAGTTTATCCTCCATATCAGGGGGCAATCGGCCCCAGCATTTT
CASSLSSISGGNRPQHF
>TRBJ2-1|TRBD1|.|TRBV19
TGTGCCAGTAGTATGTCCGGGACAGGGAATGAGCAGTTCTTC
CASSMSGTGNEQFF
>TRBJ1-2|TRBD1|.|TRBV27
TGTGCCAGCAGAAGGGACAGGGAGGGAGGCTACACCTTC
CASRRDREGGYTF
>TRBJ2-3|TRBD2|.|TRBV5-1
TGCGCCAGCAGCTCCGGGACTAGCGCGAGCACAGATACGCAGTATTTT
CASSSGTSASTDTQYF
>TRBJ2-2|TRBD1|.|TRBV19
TGTGCCAGTAGTGCAACAGGGGCATCAGGGGAGCTGTTTTTT
CASSATGASGELFF
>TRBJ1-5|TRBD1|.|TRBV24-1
TGTGCCACCAGTGATTTCCCACGCCTTAAGTTAGACAGGGGGCTCGGGCAGCCCCAGCATTTT
CATSDFPRLKLDRGLGQPQHF
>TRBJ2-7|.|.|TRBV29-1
TGCAGCGTTCGGAGGGGACTTAACTACGAGCAGTACTTC
CSVRRGLNYEQYF
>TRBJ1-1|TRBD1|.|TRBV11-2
TGTGCCAGCAGCCGGGACAGGGGAAGTTCTGAAGCTTTCTTT
CASSRDRGSSEAFF
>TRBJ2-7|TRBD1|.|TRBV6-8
TGTGCCAGCAGCCTTGTAACAGGGGAAGGGTACGAGCAGTACTTC
CASSLVTGEGYEQYF
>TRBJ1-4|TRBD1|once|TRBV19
TGTGCCAGTAGTATTGGGACAGGGGCCGAAAAACTGTTTTTT
CASSIGTGAEKLFF
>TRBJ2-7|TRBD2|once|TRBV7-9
TGTGCCAGCAGCTTAGCGGGGGCGGGGGGGCGGCAGTACTTC
CASSLAGAGGRQYF
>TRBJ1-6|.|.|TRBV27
TGTGCCAGCAGTAGCAGGGAGGGTTCACCCCTCCACTTT
CASSSREGSPLHF
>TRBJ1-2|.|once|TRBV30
TGTGCCTGGAGTGTGAGTGCAGGCTCCAAGCTCTATGGCTACACCTTC
CAWSVSAGSKLYGYTF
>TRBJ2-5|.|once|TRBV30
TGTGCCTGGAGTGTACTAGGAGATAGTCAAGAGACCCAGTACTTC
CAWSVLGDSQETQYF
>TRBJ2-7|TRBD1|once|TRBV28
TGTGCCAGCAGTTTCAGCACAGGGGGATTCTCCTACGAGCAGTACTTC
CASSFSTGGFSYEQYF
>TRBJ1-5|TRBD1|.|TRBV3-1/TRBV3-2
TGTGCCAGCAGCGAGACAGGGCGCAATCAGCCCCAGCATTTT
CASSETGRNQPQHF
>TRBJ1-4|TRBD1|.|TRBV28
TGTGCCAGCAGTTTACCGGGACAGGGACGGCTCAAACTGTTTTTT
CASSLPGQGRLKLFF